The clone carrying this TCR beta chain appeared a few times. Its target is not known. This sample stems from a study of T-cell reconstitution after alpha-beta-depleted transplantation in children. Regarding the study as a whole: Some patients' high day-60 TCRbeta diversity was traced to surviving recipient T cells and thymic progenitors.

Library preparation (for TCRbeta) was performed with unique molecular identifiers. MiXCR, run by TCRdb on the PCR reads, gives a single entry per CDR3 protein. The sample yields over 80,000 distinct CDR3 sequences, more than 20% seen once. The CDR3 extends over 13 amino acids. V shed 2 bases and J shed 8 bases, with 12 bases lying between them. The clonotype originates from a boy under 10 years old with acute lymphoblastic leukemia, due to receive a stem cell transplant. Specimen: PBMCs, collected before TCRalphabeta/CD19-depleted stem cell transplant. V gene TRBV12-3 or TRBV12-4 combines with J gene TRBJ1-1; D call uncertain. The CDR3 sequence is CASSLIRGTEAFF. CDR3 coding DNA: TGTGCCAGCAGTTTAATTAGAGGTACAGAAGCTTTCTTT.